This T cell receptor beta chain emerged from a study of blood T cell repertoires in COVID-19. On the study more broadly: The cDNA or gDNA used as material had been derived from T cells, B-cell-depleted T cells, or PBMCs.

Profiling relied on immunoSEQ multiplex PCR, and the TCRdb table lists in-frame clones only, not all of them. The repertoire has approximately 220,000 clones, roughly 90% of them found once; the top ten carry around 4%. The CDR3 totals 15 residues. CDR1 and CDR2 (germline): SEHNR, FQNEAQ (reference sequence). Trimming took off 7 bases at V and 1 base at J, with 11 bases between the two ends. The material sequenced was PBMCs or T cells enriched from blood (not recorded which). The chain combines TRBV7-9 with TRBJ1-6; D gene uncertain. The source is a woman aged 25 to 39 with acute COVID-19. Written as DNA, the CDR3 is TGTGCCAGCACCCTCAGCGAATCCTATAATTCACCCCTCCACTTT. Its translation: CASTLSESYNSPLHF.